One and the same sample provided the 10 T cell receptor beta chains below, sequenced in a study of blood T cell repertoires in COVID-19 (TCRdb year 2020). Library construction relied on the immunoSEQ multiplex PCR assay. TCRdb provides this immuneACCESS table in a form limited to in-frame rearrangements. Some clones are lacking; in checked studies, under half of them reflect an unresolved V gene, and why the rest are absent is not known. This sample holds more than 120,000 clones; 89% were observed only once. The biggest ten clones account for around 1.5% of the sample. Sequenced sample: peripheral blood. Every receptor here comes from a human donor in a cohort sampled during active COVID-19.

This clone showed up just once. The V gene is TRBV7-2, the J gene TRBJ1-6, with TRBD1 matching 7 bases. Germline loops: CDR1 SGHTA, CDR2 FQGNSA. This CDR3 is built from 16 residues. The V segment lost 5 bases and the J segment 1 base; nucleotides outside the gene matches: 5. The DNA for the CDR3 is TGTGCCAGCAGCCGCCAGGGGGGATCCTATAATTCACCCCTCCACTTT. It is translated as CASSRQGGSYNSPLHF. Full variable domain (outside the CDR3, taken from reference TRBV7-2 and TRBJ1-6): GAGVSQSPSNKVTEKGKDVELRCDPISGHTALYWYRQSLGQGLEFLIYFQGNSAPDKSGLPSDRFSAERTGGSVSTLTIQRTQQEDSAVYLCASSRQGGSYNSPLHFGNGTRLTVT.

The CDR3 region is CASSDRTGSTGELFF. The CDR3 region has the DNA TGTGCCAGCAGCGATCGGACAGGGTCCACCGGGGAGCTGTTTTTT. The chain uses TRBV9 and TRBJ2-2; 8 bases fit TRBD1. From germline, CDR1 is SGDLS and CDR2 YYNGEE. The V and J ends lost 3 bases and 4 bases, in that order; junction bases with no gene match: 5. The CDR3 loop spans 15 amino acids.

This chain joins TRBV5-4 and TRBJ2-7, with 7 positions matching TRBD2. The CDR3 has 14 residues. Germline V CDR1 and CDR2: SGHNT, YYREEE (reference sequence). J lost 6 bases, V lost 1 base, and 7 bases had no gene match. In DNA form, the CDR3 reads TGTGCCAGCAGCTTGTGGGGGGGTCAGGGCGAGCAGTACTTC. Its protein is CASSLWGGQGEQYF.

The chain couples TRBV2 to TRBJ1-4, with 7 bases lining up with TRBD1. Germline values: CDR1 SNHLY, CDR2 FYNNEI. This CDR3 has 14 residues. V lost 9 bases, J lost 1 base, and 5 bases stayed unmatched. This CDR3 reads CASNTGVTNEKLFF. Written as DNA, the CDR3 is TGTGCCAGTAACACAGGGGTAACTAATGAAAAACTGTTTTTT. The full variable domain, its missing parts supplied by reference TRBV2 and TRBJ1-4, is EPEVTQTPSHQVTQMGQEVILRCVPISNHLYFYWYRQILGQKVEFLVSFYNNEISEKSEIFDDQFSVERPDGSNFTLKIRSTKLEDSAMYFCASNTGVTNEKLFFGSGTQLSVL.

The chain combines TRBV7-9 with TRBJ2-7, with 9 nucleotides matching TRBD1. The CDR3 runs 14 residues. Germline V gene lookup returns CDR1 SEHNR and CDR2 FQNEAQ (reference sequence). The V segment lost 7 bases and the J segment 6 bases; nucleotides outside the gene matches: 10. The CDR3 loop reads CASNPGTGFSEQYF. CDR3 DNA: TGTGCCAGCAACCCCGGGACAGGGTTCTCCGAGCAGTACTTC.

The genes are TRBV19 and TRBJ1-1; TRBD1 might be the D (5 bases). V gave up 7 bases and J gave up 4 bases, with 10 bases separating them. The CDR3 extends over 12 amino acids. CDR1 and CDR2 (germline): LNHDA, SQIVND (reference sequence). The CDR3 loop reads CASIKGFTEAFF. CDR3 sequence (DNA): TGTGCCAGTATCAAGGGGTTCACTGAAGCTTTCTTT.

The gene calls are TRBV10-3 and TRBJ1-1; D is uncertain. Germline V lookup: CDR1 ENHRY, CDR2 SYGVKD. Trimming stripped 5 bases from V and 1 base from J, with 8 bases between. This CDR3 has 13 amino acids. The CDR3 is CAISREGNTEAFF. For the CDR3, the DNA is TGTGCCATCAGTAGGGAGGGGAACACTGAAGCTTTCTTT.

CDR3 DNA sequence: TGTGCCAGTAGTATAAGGTCCGGGAGGGGAGGGGACATTCAGTACTTC. Residues: CASSIRSGRGGDIQYF. The chain has TRBV19 and TRBJ2-4; 8 bases line up with TRBD2. V shed 2 bases, J shed 8 bases, and the junction held 11 bases outside the gene matches. CDR1 is LNHDA, CDR2 SQIVND, per germline (reference sequence). The CDR3 runs to 16 residues.

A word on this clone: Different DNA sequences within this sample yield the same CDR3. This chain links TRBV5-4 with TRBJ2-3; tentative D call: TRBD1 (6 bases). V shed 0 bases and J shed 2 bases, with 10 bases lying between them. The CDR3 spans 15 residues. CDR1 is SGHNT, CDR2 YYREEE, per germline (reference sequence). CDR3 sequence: CASSLDRGFTDTQYF. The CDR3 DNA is TGTGCCAGCAGCTTGGATAGGGGGTTCACAGATACGCAGTATTTT.

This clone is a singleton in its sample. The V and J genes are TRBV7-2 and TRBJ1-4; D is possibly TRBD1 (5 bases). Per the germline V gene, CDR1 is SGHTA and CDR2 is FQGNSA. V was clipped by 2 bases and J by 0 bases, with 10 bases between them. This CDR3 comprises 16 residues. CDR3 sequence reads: CASSLSGGTTNEKLFF. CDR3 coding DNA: TGTGCCAGCAGCTTAAGCGGGGGGACAACTAATGAAAAACTGTTTTTT.